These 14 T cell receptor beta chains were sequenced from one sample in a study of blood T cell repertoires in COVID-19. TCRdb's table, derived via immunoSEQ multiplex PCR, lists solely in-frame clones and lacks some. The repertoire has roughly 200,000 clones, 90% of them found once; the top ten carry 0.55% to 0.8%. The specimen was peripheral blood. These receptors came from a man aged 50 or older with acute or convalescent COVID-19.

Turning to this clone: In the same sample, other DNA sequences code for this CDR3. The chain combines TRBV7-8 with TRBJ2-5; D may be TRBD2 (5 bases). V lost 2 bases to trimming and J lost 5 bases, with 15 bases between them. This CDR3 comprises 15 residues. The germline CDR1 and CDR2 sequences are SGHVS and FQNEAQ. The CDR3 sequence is CASSLPPGLWETQYF. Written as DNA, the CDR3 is TGTGCCAGCAGCTTACCCCCCGGACTCTGGGAGACCCAGTACTTC.

The CDR3 nucleotides read TGTGCCAGCAGCCACAGGGGGTTGTACACTGAAGCTTTCTTT. Amino acid sequence: CASSHRGLYTEAFF. V gene TRBV3-1 (or the pseudogene TRBV3-2) combines with J gene TRBJ1-1; 7 nucleotides match TRBD1. Germline CDR1 reads LGHDT; CDR2 reads YNNKEL (reference sequence). V trimming: 3 bases; J trimming: 3 bases; junction bases outside the gene matches: 4. This CDR3 has 14 residues.

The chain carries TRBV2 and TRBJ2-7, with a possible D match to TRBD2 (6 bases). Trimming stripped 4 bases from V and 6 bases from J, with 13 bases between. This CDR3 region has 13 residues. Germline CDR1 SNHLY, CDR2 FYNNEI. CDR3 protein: CASSGLLASEQYV. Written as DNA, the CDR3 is TGTGCCAGCAGTGGACTACTAGCATCCGAGCAGTACGTC.

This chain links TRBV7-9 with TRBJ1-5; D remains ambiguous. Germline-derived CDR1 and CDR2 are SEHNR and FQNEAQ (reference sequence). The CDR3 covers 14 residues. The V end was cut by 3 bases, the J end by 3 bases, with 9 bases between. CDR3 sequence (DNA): TGTGCCAGCAGCTTTGTGGGCGTCAATCAGCCCCAGCATTTT. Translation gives CASSFVGVNQPQHF.

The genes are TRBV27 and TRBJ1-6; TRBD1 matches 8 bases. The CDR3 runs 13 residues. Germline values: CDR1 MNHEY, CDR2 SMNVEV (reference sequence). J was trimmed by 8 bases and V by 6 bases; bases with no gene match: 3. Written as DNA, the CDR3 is TGTGCCAGCAGGGACAGGGTGGATTCACCCCTCCACTTT. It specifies CASRDRVDSPLHF.

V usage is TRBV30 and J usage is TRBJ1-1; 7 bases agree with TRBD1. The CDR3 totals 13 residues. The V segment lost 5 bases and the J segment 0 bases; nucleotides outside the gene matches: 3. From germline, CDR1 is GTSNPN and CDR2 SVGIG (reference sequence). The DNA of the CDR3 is TGTGCCTGGGCGGGACAGATGAACACTGAAGCTTTCTTT. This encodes CAWAGQMNTEAFF.

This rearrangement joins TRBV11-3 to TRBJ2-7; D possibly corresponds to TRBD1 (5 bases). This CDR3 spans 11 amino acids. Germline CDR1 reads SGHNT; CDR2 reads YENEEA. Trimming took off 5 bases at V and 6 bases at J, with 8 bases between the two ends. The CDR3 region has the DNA TGTGCCAGCAGCGTCAGGGTCGAGCAGTACTTC. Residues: CASSVRVEQYF.

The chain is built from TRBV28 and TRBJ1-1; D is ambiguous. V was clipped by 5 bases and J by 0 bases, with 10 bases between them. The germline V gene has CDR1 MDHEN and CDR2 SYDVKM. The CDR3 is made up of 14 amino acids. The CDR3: CASSALGMNTEAFF. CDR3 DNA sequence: TGTGCCAGCAGTGCGCTGGGCATGAACACTGAAGCTTTCTTT.

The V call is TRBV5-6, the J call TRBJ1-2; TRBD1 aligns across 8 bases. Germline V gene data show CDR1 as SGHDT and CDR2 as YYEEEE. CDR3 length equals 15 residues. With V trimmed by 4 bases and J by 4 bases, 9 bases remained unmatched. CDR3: CASSPGQALSYGYTF. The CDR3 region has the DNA TGTGCCAGCAGCCCGGGACAGGCCCTGAGCTATGGCTACACCTTC.

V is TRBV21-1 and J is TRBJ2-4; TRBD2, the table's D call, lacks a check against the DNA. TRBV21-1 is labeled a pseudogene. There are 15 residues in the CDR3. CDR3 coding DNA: TGTGCCAGAGGCCCCCGCGGGGTAGGCAAAAACATTCAGTACTTC. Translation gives CARGPRGVGKNIQYF.

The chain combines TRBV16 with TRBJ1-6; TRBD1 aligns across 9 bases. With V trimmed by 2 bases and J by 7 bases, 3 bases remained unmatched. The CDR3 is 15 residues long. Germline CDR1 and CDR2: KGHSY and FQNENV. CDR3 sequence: CASSQRGQGNSPLHF. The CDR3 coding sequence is TGTGCCAGCAGCCAACGCGGACAGGGGAATTCACCCCTCCACTTT. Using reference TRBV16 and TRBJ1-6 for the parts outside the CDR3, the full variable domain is GEEVAQTPKHLVRGEGQKAKLYCAPIKGHSYVFWYQQVLKNEFKFLISFQNENVFDETGMPKERFSAKCLPNSPCSLEIQATKLEDSAVYFCASSQRGQGNSPLHFGNGTRLTVT.

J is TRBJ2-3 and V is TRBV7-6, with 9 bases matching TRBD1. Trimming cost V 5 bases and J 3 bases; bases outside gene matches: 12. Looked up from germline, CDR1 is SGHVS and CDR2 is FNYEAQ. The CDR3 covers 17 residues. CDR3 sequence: CASSTRTGVGRTDTQYF. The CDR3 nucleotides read TGTGCCAGCAGCACCCGGACAGGGGTGGGCAGAACAGATACGCAGTATTTT. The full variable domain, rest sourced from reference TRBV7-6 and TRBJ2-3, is GAGVSQSPRYKVTKRGQDVALRCDPISGHVSLYWYRQALGQGPEFLTYFNYEAQQDKSGLPNDRFSAERPEGSISTLTIQRTEQRDSAMYRCASSTRTGVGRTDTQYFGPGTRLTVL.

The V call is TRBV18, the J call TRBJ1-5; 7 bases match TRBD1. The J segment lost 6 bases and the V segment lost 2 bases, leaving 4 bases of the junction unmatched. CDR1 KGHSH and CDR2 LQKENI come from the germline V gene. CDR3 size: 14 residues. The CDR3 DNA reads TGTGCCAGCTCACCAACACAGGGGACTCAGCCCCAGCATTTT. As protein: CASSPTQGTQPQHF.

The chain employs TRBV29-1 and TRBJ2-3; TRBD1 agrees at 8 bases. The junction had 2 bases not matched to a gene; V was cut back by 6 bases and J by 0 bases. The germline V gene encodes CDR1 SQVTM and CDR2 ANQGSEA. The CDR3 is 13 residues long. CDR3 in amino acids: CSVRDRSTDTQYF. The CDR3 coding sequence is TGCAGCGTCCGGGACAGGAGCACAGATACGCAGTATTTT.